The text below deals with one TCR beta chain. Clones were read by immunoSEQ multiplex PCR, and TCRdb kept only the in-frame ones, dropping some. The sample has 140,000 or so clones; approximately 84% are singletons. This sample is part of a study of blood T cell repertoires in COVID-19. Overall study context: Sites across the United States, Italy and Spain contributed samples from acute and convalescent COVID-19.

The sequence was collected from a human donor in a cohort sampled during active COVID-19. Material: peripheral blood.

CDR3 nucleotides: TGTGCCAGTAGTATAGACCAGGGCCAATCACCCCTCCACTTT. This gives the protein CASSIDQGQSPLHF. The J gene is TRBJ1-6, the V gene TRBV19; weak D call: TRBD1 (5 bases). V gave up 0 bases and J gave up 10 bases, with 10 bases separating them. This CDR3 region has 14 residues. Germline CDR1 and CDR2: LNHDA and SQIVND (reference sequence). Supplemented by reference TRBV19 and TRBJ1-6, the full variable domain reads DGGITQSPKYLFRKEGQNVTLSCEQNLNHDAMYWYRQDPGQGLRLIYYSQIVNDFQKGDIAEGYSVSREKKESFPLTVTSAQKNPTAFYLCASSIDQGQSPLHFGNGTRLTVT.